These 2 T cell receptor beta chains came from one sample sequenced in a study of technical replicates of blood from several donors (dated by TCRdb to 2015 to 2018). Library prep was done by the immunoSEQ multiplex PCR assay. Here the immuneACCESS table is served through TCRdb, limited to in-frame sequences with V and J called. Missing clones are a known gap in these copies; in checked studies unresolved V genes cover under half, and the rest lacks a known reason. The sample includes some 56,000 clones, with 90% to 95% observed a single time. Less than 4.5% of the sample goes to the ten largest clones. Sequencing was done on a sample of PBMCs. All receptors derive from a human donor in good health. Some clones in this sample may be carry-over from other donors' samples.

The CDR3, as DNA: TGTGCCAGCAGCGTAGGAACGGGGGGGGTATGGGAGCAGTACTTC. Translating it yields CASSVGTGGVWEQYF. The genes are TRBV9 and TRBJ2-7, with 8 bases matching TRBD2. The junction had 9 bases not matched to a gene; V was cut back by 0 bases and J by 7 bases. Germline V gives CDR1 SGDLS, CDR2 YYNGEE. This CDR3 comprises 15 residues.

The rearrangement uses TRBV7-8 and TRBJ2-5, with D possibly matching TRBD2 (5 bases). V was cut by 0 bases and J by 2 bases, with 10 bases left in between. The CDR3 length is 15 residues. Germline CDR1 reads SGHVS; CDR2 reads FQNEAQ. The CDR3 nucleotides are TGTGCCAGCAGCTTAGCCCTAGCAGTACAAGAGACCCAGTACTTC. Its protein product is CASSLALAVQETQYF.